This T cell receptor (beta chain) was sequenced in a study of cytomegalovirus exposure and HLA in healthy donors. General study findings and limits: Later, an analysis found that common viral pathogens appeared to be linked with several of the most significant clusters. What a later analysis reportedly showed was that an Asian-associated ancestry cluster had fewer N-insertions than the 666-donor mean. In a later analysis, at a false discovery rate of 0.05, approximately 18,000 TCR beta sequences were associated with HLA alleles. When a later analysis compared HLA-associated TCR beta chains with equally common others, the HLA-associated chains turned out to be more clonally expanded and to have lower generation probabilities.

13 Jbeta primers and 60 Vbeta primers were used for the PCR. TCRdb keeps only in-frame clones here, not all; method: immunoSEQ multiplex PCR. The repertoire table contains tens of thousands of clones. To note about this clone: Its antigen is unidentified.

Germline loops: CDR1 MNHEY, CDR2 SMNVEV (reference sequence). The CDR3 covers 18 residues. Trimming took 4 bases from V and 0 from J, leaving 21 bases between them. The sample consisted of PBMCs. The TCR comes from a woman aged 25 to 39 in good health and CMV-seronegative. The V gene is TRBV27, the J gene TRBJ1-1, with D possibly being TRBD1 (6 bases). DNA of the CDR3: TGTGCCAGCAGTTCCGGAGGGGGGGTACTGGGGATGAACACTGAAGCTTTCTTT. It is translated as CASSSGGGVLGMNTEAFF.